This entry describes one TCR beta chain. Germline V gene lookup returns CDR1 LNHDA and CDR2 SQIVND (reference sequence). This CDR3 is 16 amino acids long. V was clipped by 4 bases and J by 1 base; unmatched bases: 9. The record originates from a study of blood T cell repertoires in COVID-19. Study-level information: The origin of the acute and convalescent COVID-19 samples was the United States, Italy and Spain. Sources were T cells, B-cell-depleted T cells, or PBMCs; the material itself was cDNA or gDNA.

Original analysis: Researchers report that nucleated cell counts were estimated from reference gene primer amplification. Assay: immunoSEQ multiplex PCR; the TCRdb copy retains only in-frame clones and omits some. Clonal size and the V and J genes are those of that table, whereas D and trimming came from the DNA. The sample contains approximately 10,000 clones, about 83% of which appear only once. V usage is TRBV19 and J usage is TRBJ1-2; TRBD1 aligns across 7 bases. Sequenced material: peripheral blood. The clonotype originates from a man aged 45-65 years with active COVID-19. CDR3 sequence reads: CASSTGTEFLNYGYTF. The DNA for the CDR3 is TGTGCCAGTAGTACTGGGACAGAATTTCTTAACTATGGCTACACCTTC.